The rows below give T cell receptor beta chains drawn from one sample of a study of cytomegalovirus exposure and HLA in healthy donors. This table comes from immunoSEQ multiplex PCR, and its TCRdb copy is limited to in-frame clones, with some not included. The sample has approximately 100,000 clones, about 85% seen once. Sequenced sample: PBMCs. Source of these receptors: a man aged 30-40 years in good health and CMV-seronegative. The CDR3 runs from the conserved cysteine through the conserved F or W. D genes are given only for firm matches. Clone size is shown for a subset of rows, as once, few, many or a class of expanded clone.

>-|TRBJ1-1|-|15|TRBV5-5
CASSLYRALNTEAFF
TGTGCCAGCAGCTTGTACAGAGCTCTGAACACTGAAGCTTTCTTT
>-|TRBJ1-5|-|15|TRBV19
CASSIVGQAGQPQHF
TGTGCCAGTAGTATAGTTGGGCAGGCGGGTCAGCCCCAGCATTTT
>-|TRBJ2-5|-|14|TRBV4-3
CASSQGHNQETQYF
TGCGCCAGCAGCCAAGGTCACAACCAAGAGACCCAGTACTTC
>-|TRBJ1-6|-|12|TRBV28
CASSATRFPLHF
TGTGCCAGCAGCGCGACACGATTCCCCCTCCACTTT
>few|TRBJ2-7|-|12|TRBV29-1
CSVGGPPYEQYF
TGCAGCGTTGGGGGGCCTCCCTACGAGCAGTACTTC
>-|TRBJ1-2|-|15|TRBV6-6
CASSHGPLKGDGYTF
TGTGCCAGCAGTCACGGACCGCTCAAGGGAGATGGCTACACCTTC
>few|TRBJ1-2|TRBD1|15|TRBV7-9
CASSSTGGINYGYTF
TGTGCCAGCAGCTCGACAGGGGGAATTAACTATGGCTACACCTTC
>-|TRBJ1-5|TRBD1|15|TRBV28
CASRRTGGSNQPQHF
TGTGCCAGCAGACGGACAGGTGGTAGCAATCAGCCCCAGCATTTT
>-|TRBJ1-1|-|15|TRBV7-2
CASSAAGILNTEAFF
TGTGCCAGCAGCGCCGCCGGGATACTGAACACTGAAGCTTTCTTT
>-|TRBJ1-2|-|15|TRBV27
CASSLSPRGDYGYTF
TGTGCCAGCAGTTTAAGCCCCCGCGGGGACTATGGCTACACCTTC
>few|TRBJ1-6|TRBD1|16|TRBV4-1
CASSQYIRDRDSPLHF
TGCGCCAGCAGCCAATATATCCGGGACAGGGATTCACCCCTCCACTTT
>-|TRBJ2-5|TRBD1|12|TRBV2
CASRGQQETQYF
TGTGCCAGCAGGGGACAGCAAGAGACCCAGTACTTC
>-|TRBJ2-7|TRBD1|14|TRBV7-6
CASSRTGASYEQYF
TGTGCCAGCAGCCGCACAGGGGCGTCCTACGAGCAGTACTTC
>-|TRBJ2-1|TRBD2|16|TRBV5-1
CASSLAGLAGVNEQFF
TGCGCCAGCAGCTTGGCGGGACTAGCGGGAGTCAATGAGCAGTTCTTC
>-|TRBJ2-2|-|14|TRBV9
CASSAPGQHGELFF
TGTGCCAGCAGCGCACCCGGACAGCACGGGGAGCTGTTTTTT
>-|TRBJ1-1|-|13|TRBV9
CASSVTVNTEAFF
TGTGCCAGCAGCGTGACTGTGAACACTGAAGCTTTCTTT
>-|TRBJ2-6|-|17|TRBV4-1
CASSRGRQASGANVLTF
TGCGCCAGCAGCCGAGGAAGACAGGCGTCTGGGGCCAACGTCCTGACTTTC
>-|TRBJ1-5|-|12|TRBV5-8
CASSSLVNPQHF
TGTGCCAGCAGCAGCTTGGTAAACCCTCAGCATTTT